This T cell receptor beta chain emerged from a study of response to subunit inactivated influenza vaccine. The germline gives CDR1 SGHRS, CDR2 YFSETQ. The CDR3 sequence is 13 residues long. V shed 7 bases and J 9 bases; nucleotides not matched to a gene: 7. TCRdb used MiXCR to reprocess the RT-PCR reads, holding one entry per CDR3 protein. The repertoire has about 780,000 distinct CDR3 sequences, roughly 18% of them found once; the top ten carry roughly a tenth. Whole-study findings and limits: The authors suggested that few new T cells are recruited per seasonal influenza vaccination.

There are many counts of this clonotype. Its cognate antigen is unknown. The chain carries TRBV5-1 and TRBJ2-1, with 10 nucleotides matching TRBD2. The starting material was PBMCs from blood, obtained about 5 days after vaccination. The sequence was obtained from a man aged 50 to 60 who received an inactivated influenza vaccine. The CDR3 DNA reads TGCGCCAGCGGAACTTCTAGCGGGAGTGAGCAGTTCTTC. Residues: CASGTSSGSEQFF.